This passage covers 24 T cell receptor beta chains from one sample sequenced in a study of human T cells and chemical hapten exposure. Noted time point: patch test 2, 6 weeks after DPC sensitization. Treatment of the sample: therapeutic diphenylcyclopropenone sensitization with weekly scalp DPC. TCRdb re-analysed the RACE reads in MiXCR, keeping a single row per CDR3 protein. Of hundreds of thousands of distinct CDR3 sequences in the sample, roughly 6% were seen once. Sequencing used whole blood, obtained in connection with sensitization to the hapten diphenylcyclopropenone (DPC). The receptors stem from a woman in her late teens or twenties with alopecia areata. Some clones in this sample may be carry-over from other donors' samples.

This chain uses TRBV28 with TRBJ2-1; perhaps TRBD2 as D (7 bases). CDR1 and CDR2 (germline): MDHEN, SYDVKM. The CDR3 has 11 residues. The V and J ends lost 6 bases and 13 bases respectively, with 13 bases between them. The CDR3: CASSPRGPQFF. Here the CDR3 DNA reads TGTGCCAGCAGCCCGCGGGGGCCCCAGTTCTTC.

The chain has TRBV29-1 and TRBJ2-5; D call uncertain. Germline V CDR1 and CDR2: SQVTM, ANQGSEA. This CDR3 is 11 amino acids long. V was clipped by 6 bases and J by 4 bases, with 9 bases between them. In nucleotides, the CDR3 is TGCAGCGTGTGGTTAGGAGAGACCCAGTACTTC. Protein: CSVWLGETQYF.

This clonotype was detected a few times. V usage is TRBV29-1 and J usage is TRBJ1-4; no firm D call. V was clipped by 2 bases and J by 7 bases, with 2 bases between them. The CDR3 contains 10 residues. CDR1 is SQVTM and CDR2 is ANQGSEA in the germline V gene. Written as DNA, the CDR3 is TGCAGCGTTGAATTTGAAAAACTGTTTTTT. This sequence encodes CSVEFEKLFF. The whole variable domain, remainder taken from reference TRBV29-1 and TRBJ1-4, is SAVISQKPSRDICQRGTSLTIQCQVDSQVTMMFWYRQQPGQSLTLIATANQGSEATYESGFVIDKFPISRPNLTFSTLTVSNMSPEDSSIYLCSVEFEKLFFGSGTQLSVL.

The chain recombines TRBV25-1 with TRBJ2-3, with D tentatively TRBD2 (6 bases). The CDR3 is 9 residues long. Germline V gene lookup returns CDR1 MGHDK and CDR2 SYGVNS. CDR3 amino acids: CAAGDTQYF. The CDR3, as DNA: TGTGCAGCGGGCGATACGCAGTATTTT.

This clonotype was seen only a few times. The chain joins TRBV5-1 to TRBJ2-5; tentatively, D is TRBD1 (5 bases). The V gene lost 0 bases and the J gene lost 7 bases, with 16 bases spanning the gap. Germline CDR1 reads SGHRS; CDR2 reads YFSETQ. CDR3 length: 15 amino acids. CDR3 sequence reads: CASSLVTARQGTQYF. The CDR3, as DNA: TGCGCCAGCAGCTTGGTAACGGCCCGTCAGGGGACCCAGTACTTC.

V usage is TRBV7-2 and J usage is TRBJ2-5; 8 bases agree with TRBD2. V shed 4 bases, J shed 5 bases, and the junction held 9 bases outside the gene matches. In germline, CDR1 is SGHTA, CDR2 FQGNSA. The CDR3 sequence is 15 residues long. CDR3 residues: CASSSRAGAGETQYF. The DNA of the CDR3 is TGTGCCAGCAGCTCCAGAGCGGGAGCGGGGGAGACCCAGTACTTC.

This clonotype was observed a handful of times. This sequence joins TRBV20-1 and TRBJ2-5; D unresolved. Germline CDR1 is DFQATT and CDR2 is SNEGSKA (reference sequence). The CDR3 runs to 12 residues. V lost 4 bases, J lost 3 bases, and 9 bases lay in between. CDR3 sequence: CSATWTEETQYF. In nucleotides, the CDR3 is TGCAGTGCTACCTGGACGGAAGAGACCCAGTACTTC.

The table lists this clonotype with many counts. V and J are TRBV4-3 and TRBJ1-4, with 8 bases aligning to TRBD1. J gave up 11 bases and V 0 bases, and 8 bases lay outside the gene matches. The germline gives CDR1 LGHNA, CDR2 YSLEER. This CDR3 contains 15 residues. The chain's CDR3 is CASSQEGGQAGKLFF. The CDR3 region has the DNA TGCGCCAGCAGCCAAGAAGGGGGACAGGCCGGTAAACTGTTTTTT.

This clonotype was detected ten times or more. The chain is built from TRBV10-3 and TRBJ2-5; 7 nucleotides line up with TRBD2. After removal of 5 bases from V and 4 bases from J, the junction contained 10 bases not matched to a gene. The CDR3 length is 15 residues. Germline CDR1 and CDR2: ENHRY and SYGVKD. CDR3 loop: CAISSSAGVGETQYF. CDR3 nucleotides: TGTGCCATCAGTTCATCCGCGGGGGTAGGAGAGACCCAGTACTTC.

In its sample, this clonotype was seen many times. The V call is TRBV29-1, the J call TRBJ2-1; tentatively, D is TRBD1 (5 bases). CDR1 is SQVTM, CDR2 ANQGSEA, per germline. The CDR3 sequence is 15 residues long. Trimming stripped 0 bases from V and 9 bases from J, with 18 bases between. The CDR3 reads CSVEEDSTPKGEQFF. CDR3 bases: TGCAGCGTTGAAGAAGACAGTACTCCTAAGGGTGAGCAGTTCTTC.

The genes are TRBV5-1 and TRBJ2-7; D is undetermined. The length of the CDR3 is 13 residues. The V end was cut by 0 bases, the J end by 3 bases, with 7 bases between. Germline-derived CDR1 and CDR2 are SGHRS and YFSETQ. CDR3 sequence: CASSLDIFYEQYF. The DNA for the CDR3 is TGCGCCAGCAGCTTGGACATTTTCTACGAGCAGTACTTC.

This clonotype was counted between two and nine times. The CDR3 sequence is CASSPYRTDTQYF. DNA for the CDR3: TGTGCCAGCAGCCCTTATAGGACGGATACGCAGTATTTT. The genes are TRBV5-5 and TRBJ2-3; no clear D. Trimming stripped 4 bases from V and 6 bases from J, with 12 bases between. The CDR3 extends over 13 amino acids. Germline CDR1 is SGHKS and CDR2 is YYEKEE (reference sequence). Together with reference TRBV5-5 and TRBJ2-3, the CDR3 gives the full variable domain: DAGVTQSPTHLIKTRGQQVTLRCSPISGHKSVSWYQQVLGQGPQFIFQYYEKEERGRGNFPDRFSARQFPNYSSELNVNALLLGDSALYLCASSPYRTDTQYFGPGTRLTVL.

The chain carries TRBV6-2 or TRBV6-3 and TRBJ2-3; 9 positions match TRBD1. The germline V gene has CDR1 MNHEY and CDR2 SVGEGT. After removal of 6 bases from V and 7 bases from J, the junction contained 11 bases not matched to a gene. The CDR3 runs to 15 residues. CDR3 bases: TGTGCCAGCAGGGCGCCGGGACAGGGCCTTCATACGCAGTATTTT. Translated, it gives CASRAPGQGLHTQYF.

A few counts support this clonotype. The chain employs TRBV11-3 and TRBJ2-1; D not certain. The CDR3 loop spans 14 amino acids. Germline-derived CDR1 and CDR2 are SGHNT and YENEEA. V shed 4 bases and J shed 7 bases, with 14 bases lying between them. CDR3 DNA: TGTGCCAGCAGCTCCACCGTAGAAACGAATGAGCAGTTCTTC. This encodes CASSSTVETNEQFF.

The sample holds many counts of this clonotype. This chain uses TRBV20-1 with TRBJ1-1; D gene ambiguous. The CDR3 length is 13 residues. V gave up 0 bases and J gave up 5 bases, with 10 bases separating them. Germline-derived CDR1 and CDR2 are DFQATT and SNEGSKA (reference sequence). CDR3 sequence: CSAREFGGTEAFF. CDR3 bases: TGCAGTGCTAGAGAGTTCGGTGGGACTGAAGCTTTCTTT.

Regarding this clonotype: A single base separates this from a much larger clone, so it may be a read error. The V call is TRBV6-5, the J call TRBJ1-4; perhaps TRBD1 as D (5 bases). The CDR3 consists of 13 residues. The germline V gene has CDR1 MNHEY and CDR2 SVGAGI. V was pared by 8 bases and J by 6 bases, with 13 bases between. This CDR3 reads CASLGRVYEKLFF. The DNA for the CDR3 is TGTGCCAGCTTGGGCAGGGTATATGAAAAACTGTTTTTT.

This clonotype was picked up many times. The chain employs TRBV7-8 and TRBJ2-3, with D uncertain. This CDR3 has 16 amino acids. Germline CDR1 and CDR2: SGHVS and FQNEAQ. Trimming pared 3 bases from V and 2 bases from J, leaving 15 bases between. In DNA form, the CDR3 reads TGTGCCAGCAGCTTGGCCGCCCCTCTCCTCACAGATACGCAGTATTTT. This sequence encodes CASSLAAPLLTDTQYF.

The sample holds a few counts of this clonotype. This rearrangement joins TRBV10-3 to TRBJ2-7; TRBD2 agrees at 8 bases. The CDR3 sequence is 14 residues long. J lost 5 bases, V lost 4 bases, and 7 bases had no gene match. Looked up from germline, CDR1 is ENHRY and CDR2 is SYGVKD. The CDR3 loop reads CAISVAGGADEQYF. The CDR3 DNA reads as TGTGCCATCAGTGTTGCCGGGGGGGCCGACGAGCAGTACTTC.

V gene TRBV4-3 combines with J gene TRBJ2-3, with 11 bases fitting TRBD2. The germline V gene has CDR1 LGHNA and CDR2 YSLEER. V lost 4 bases and J lost 2; bases outside the gene matches: 5. The CDR3 extends over 16 amino acids. CDR3: CASSPGLAAYTDTQYF. The CDR3 DNA sequence: TGCGCCAGCAGCCCGGGACTAGCGGCCTACACAGATACGCAGTATTTT.

This sequence joins TRBV2 and TRBJ1-1; D remains unclear. Per germline, CDR1 SNHLY and CDR2 FYNNEI. There are 14 residues in the CDR3. V was trimmed by 5 bases and J by 6 bases, leaving 16 bases between them. The CDR3: CASSPPNIRAEAFF. Here the CDR3 DNA reads TGTGCCAGCAGTCCCCCAAACATTCGAGCTGAAGCTTTCTTT. The full variable domain, with the rest looked up from reference TRBV2 and TRBJ1-1, is EPEVTQTPSHQVTQMGQEVILRCVPISNHLYFYWYRQILGQKVEFLVSFYNNEISEKSEIFDDQFSVERPDGSNFTLKIRSTKLEDSAMYFCASSPPNIRAEAFFGQGTRLTVV.

Note on this clonotype: The junction departs from the called germline gene at one end, perhaps through a read error. This chain joins TRBV20-1 and TRBJ2-3; D may match TRBD1 or TRBD2 (5 bases each). The CDR3 has 13 amino acids. CDR1 and CDR2 from the germline V gene are DFQATT and SNEGSKA (reference sequence). CDR3 sequence reads: CSSSRDSTDTQYF. In DNA, the CDR3 is TGCAGTTCTAGCCGGGACAGCACAGATACGCAGTATTTT.

The chain carries TRBV6-5 and TRBJ2-2; 9 bases are shared with TRBD2. The CDR3 length is 13 residues. The ends lost 8 bases at V and 4 bases at J; junction bases unmatched: 2. The germline gives CDR1 MNHEY, CDR2 SVGAGI. In nucleotides, the CDR3 is TGTGCCAGCGGCGGGGGGGCCACCGGGGAGCTGTTTTTT. This encodes CASGGGATGELFF.

This clonotype was recorded at least ten times. The chain combines TRBV29-1 with TRBJ1-1; 9 nucleotides agree with TRBD1. Germline-derived CDR1 and CDR2 are SQVTM and ANQGSEA. Trimming cost V 6 bases and J 0 bases; bases outside gene matches: 5. The CDR3 is made up of 14 amino acids. The DNA for the CDR3 is TGCAGCGTCCTACAGGGGGCGATGAACACTGAAGCTTTCTTT. Translated: CSVLQGAMNTEAFF.

The CDR3: CASSLPPSTSGQTQYF. In DNA, the CDR3 is TGTGCCAGCAGTTTACCCCCCTCGACTAGCGGGCAGACCCAGTACTTC. J is TRBJ2-5 and V is TRBV28, with 10 nucleotides matching TRBD2. Per germline, CDR1 MDHEN and CDR2 SYDVKM. V shed 2 bases and J 6 bases; nucleotides not matched to a gene: 9. CDR3 size: 16 residues.